Detailed here is one T cell receptor beta chain. TCRdb's copy holds only in-frame clones and misses some; the assay was immunoSEQ multiplex PCR. The data show tens of thousands of clones, approximately 80% seen once. The CDR3 runs 14 residues. Between the trimmed V and J ends, which lost 3 bases and 0 bases, there was a span of 7 bases. Germline V lookup: CDR1 ENHRY, CDR2 SYGVKD. The data stem from a study of OX40 agonist ivuxolimab in advanced cancers. On the study more broadly: Participants, approximately 81% male, averaged roughly 55 years of age, ranging from 23 to 79. Earlier treatment with anti-PD-1, anti-PD-L1 or anti-CTLA-4 was permitted, and 30% to 40% had received some.

Sequencing was performed on CD4+ or CD8+ T cells sorted from blood, taken in a trial of the OX40 agonist ivuxolimab. The sequence derives from an adult with an advanced solid tumor such as melanoma, head and neck, liver or kidney cancer. This chain joins TRBV10-3 and TRBJ2-3, with D perhaps matching TRBD2 (6 bases). The CDR3 here is CAISDGTSTDTQYF. In nucleotides, the CDR3 is TGTGCCATCAGTGACGGGACTAGCACAGATACGCAGTATTTT.